The entry below describes one TCR beta chain. Its antigen is not known. This CDR3 is 16 amino acids long. Germline V lookup: CDR1 LGHNA, CDR2 YSLEER. Unmatched junction bases numbered 7, after V lost 3 bases and J lost 2 bases. The data derive from a study of cytomegalovirus exposure and HLA in healthy donors. Study-level findings and limits: The study designated roughly 150 TCR beta chains cytomegalovirus-associated.

Profiling relied on immunoSEQ multiplex PCR, and the TCRdb table lists in-frame clones only, not all of them. Seen here are more than 95,000 clones, roughly 88% observed once, and the top ten hold approximately 2%. The source is a young man in good health and CMV-seronegative. The material sequenced was PBMCs. The chain has TRBV4-3 and TRBJ1-2; 9 bases map to TRBD1. The DNA of the CDR3 is TGCGCCAGCAGCCAGGGGAGGGACAGGGTAAACTATGGCTACACCTTC. Protein sequence: CASSQGRDRVNYGYTF.